Sequencing of this TCR beta chain was carried out in a study of T cells in Graves' hyperthyroidism and ophthalmopathy (dated by TCRdb to about 2019). General notes on the study: Peripheral blood was collected at initial diagnosis, before any treatment. To identify distinguishing TCR V-J signatures, a discovery cohort of about 100 patients was used, comprising some 45 with Graves' ophthalmopathy and some 57 with stable Graves' hyperthyroidism. Prospective prediction of ophthalmopathy was tested in an independent validation cohort of fewer than 20 hyperthyroidism patients and 17 patients who later progressed to ophthalmopathy. For training and testing, the approximately 92 patients in the discovery cohort were randomly divided in a 7:3 ratio. The study also compared thyroid tissue and blood T-cell repertoires from a handful of Graves' hyperthyroidism patients. After blood sampling, hyperthyroidism patients were treated with methimazole at a starting dose of 30 mg daily, and ophthalmopathy patients were treated with high-dose intravenous methylprednisolone. TCR Vbeta CDR3 sequencing of around 130 peripheral blood samples (over 40 ophthalmopathy, about 80 hyperthyroidism and some 17 progressor patients) is reported in the paper.

What the study reported, not specific to this receptor: Ophthalmopathy was separated from stable hyperthyroidism by a 13 V-J signature model, with approximately 86% sensitivity and about 81% specificity obtained in cross-validation and 80%/75% obtained in testing. Most expanded thyroid clonotypes (frequency above 0.001) were also detected in blood, a finding suggesting that blood repertoires may reflect thyroid immune responses. In validation, the model predicted progression to ophthalmopathy a median of roughly six months before onset, with 65% to 71% sensitivity and 72.22% specificity. No statistical method was used to fix the sample size in advance, and group allocation was not hidden from the investigators.

This clonotype was seen ten or more times. Its antigen is not yet known. Per-base qualities were not stored, and no clone one base away is much larger. Amplification of TCR beta CDR3 regions was carried out from RNA transcripts. For the first round of RT-PCR on the TCR CDR3, the HTBI primer set was used together with the Qiagen OneStep RT-PCR kit. The libraries were constructed in a second round of multiplex PCR and then size-selected and purified. Sequencing of the libraries was done on an Illumina HiSeq2000 using paired-end 100 bp reads. On the study's bioinformatics: SOAPnuke was used to process the raw data, removing reads that contained adapters or uncalled bases, had a mean Phred below 15, or lacked an exact match to the constant primer or identifier. COPE v1.2.5 was used to merge the high-quality paired reads, and each unique nucleotide sequence was defined as a clonotype. MiTCR v1.1 was used to align clonotypes to the IMGT TRBV, TRBD and TRBJ reference segments. The analysis included only V-J combinations with a frequency above 0.0001, which together covered around 99% of the repertoires. A TCS score was defined as the ratio between F50 (clonal expansion) and ExV (chaos), using BLOSUM62-based TCRdist between CDR3 peptides within each V-J. Welch's t-statistics and random forest reduced around 510 V-J features to 10 to 15, which were used in a naive Bayes classifier (R e1071). TCRdb passed the public sequencing reads through fastp at Q25 and MiXCR, retaining productive beta sequences. Identical CDR3 protein sequences are pooled into one entry, listed with their most common genes and DNA. The V and J calls, along with clone size, are taken from TCRdb and not from the paper's own processing. The sample table contains more than 550,000 distinct CDR3 sequences; only one count was recorded for under 20% of them. The leading ten clones occupy around 15% of the sample.

The CDR3 holds 17 amino acids from the cysteine to the phenylalanine. Only CDR3 DNA is held: 51 bases, read in frame from base 1. Trimming takes 1 base from V and 1 base from J, and the germline ends sit 16 bases apart. CDR1 is given as MNHEY and CDR2 as SVGAGI, both from the germline V gene. Hyperthyroidism patients were newly diagnosed, with disease duration under 2 months, and aged 18 to 65 years. Patients with uncontrolled infections, other autoimmune diseases, pregnancy or lactation were excluded. Diagnoses relied on clinical symptoms, serum thyroxine and TRAb, thyroid ultrasound and orbital computed tomography. Blood from progressor patients was drawn when they were first diagnosed with hyperthyroidism, before any ophthalmopathy symptoms appeared. PBMCs were isolated from 10 ml of fresh peripheral blood by Ficoll-Paque density gradient centrifugation. Progressor patients were defined as those initially diagnosed with Graves' hyperthyroidism in whom ophthalmopathy developed during follow-up. Trizol reagent was used to extract total RNA, and RNA quality was then checked on an Agilent 2100 Bioanalyzer.

This receptor chain uses TRBV6-5 and TRBJ1-1, with TRBD1 tentatively as D gene (5 bases match). This TCR was recovered from a woman aged 45-65 years with Graves' hyperthyroidism that later progressed to Graves' ophthalmopathy. Sequencing input: blood. The nucleotides read TGTGCCAGCAGTTACTATTTACGGGGACCTACGAACACTGAAGCTTTCTTT. Its coded protein is CASSYYLRGPTNTEAFF.